This T cell receptor (beta chain) was obtained from a study of cytomegalovirus exposure and HLA in healthy donors. Study at large: One earlier analysis, a look at 180 million or so T cells, found almost 120 million unique TCR beta sequences. Early released data comprised about 85 million unique TCRs from HLA-typed donors.

As concerns this clone: The antigen is not known.

Study outcomes and limitations: There were reportedly fewer N-insertions in an Asian-associated ancestry cluster than the approximately 670-donor mean, in a later analysis.

Researchers ran the PCR with 60 Vbeta and 13 Jbeta primers. Original processing methods: As a later analysis found, there were 70 million to 100 million unique TCR beta chains, of which roughly 11 million were shared. The protocol was immunoSEQ multiplex PCR, while the TCRdb copy is restricted to in-frame clones and leaves out a portion. V, J and clone size are those of that table, while D and trimming were read from the DNA. The table lists 150,000 to 200,000 clones, roughly nine tenths of them singletons. The CDR3 is made up of 16 amino acids. Germline V gives CDR1 KGHSH, CDR2 LQKENI. V was shortened by 0 bases and J by 4 bases, with 15 bases between the two germline ends.

Sequenced input: PBMCs. The sequence was collected from a boy between 2 and 10 years old in good health and CMV-seronegative. The rearrangement joins TRBV18 to TRBJ1-1, with D perhaps TRBD1 (5 bases). The CDR3 region has the DNA TGTGCCAGCTCACCACCGGGCAGGGCGACGGGCACTGAAGCTTTCTTT. Its protein is CASSPPGRATGTEAFF.